This entry lists 12 T cell receptor beta chains sequenced from one sample in a study of blood T cell repertoires in COVID-19. Only in-frame clones appear in the TCRdb table, and some are missing; sequencing was by immunoSEQ multiplex PCR. The data contain 300,000 to 500,000 clones, around 90% of them seen just once; the ten biggest clones take up about 2.1%. The sample was PBMCs or T cells enriched from blood (not recorded which). The receptors shown here come from a woman in her forties with acute COVID-19.

The chain joins TRBV29-1 to TRBJ2-5; 10 positions agree with TRBD1. The ends lost 0 bases at V and 5 bases at J; junction bases unmatched: 12. Germline V gene data show CDR1 as SQVTM and CDR2 as ANQGSEA. There are 17 residues in the CDR3. The CDR3 region is CSVEEWVTGTGVETQYF. The CDR3 region has the DNA TGCAGCGTTGAAGAGTGGGTTACCGGGACAGGGGTCGAGACCCAGTACTTC.

The chain employs TRBV5-1 and TRBJ2-3; 15 positions match TRBD2. Germline V gene sequence: CDR1 SGHRS, CDR2 YFSETQ. This CDR3 spans 18 amino acids. V lost 3 bases and J lost 2; bases outside the gene matches: 7. CDR3: CASSYPGTSGGYTDTQYF. The CDR3 bases are TGCGCCAGCAGCTACCCCGGGACTAGCGGGGGGTACACAGATACGCAGTATTTT.

This clone was counted between two and nine times. CDR3 DNA: TGTGCCACCAGCAGAGGGTTTGGAGCTAACTATGGCTACACCTTC. This encodes CATSRGFGANYGYTF. The genes are TRBV15 and TRBJ1-2; no definite D call. CDR3 length: 15 residues. Germline assignment: CDR1 LNHNV and CDR2 YYDKDF (reference sequence). The V end lost 1 base, the J end lost 0 bases, and 9 bases lay between the germline ends. The variable domain in full, with the rest retrieved from reference TRBV15 and TRBJ1-2, is DAMVIQNPRYQVTQFGKPVTLSCSQTLNHNVMYWYQQKSSQAPKLLFHYYDKDFNNEADTPDNFQSRRPNTSFCFLDIRSPGLGDTAMYLCATSRGFGANYGYTFGSGTRLTVV.

This clone was counted a few times. The rearrangement links TRBV11-2 to TRBJ2-3, with 9 bases that match TRBD2. Losses at the gene ends were 2 bases for V and 0 bases for J; bases not matched to a gene: 6. CDR3 size: 17 residues. CDR1 and CDR2 from the germline V gene are SGHAT and FQNNGV. CDR3 amino acids: CASSLLSGGSSTDTQYF. The CDR3 bases are TGTGCCAGCAGCTTACTTAGCGGGGGTTCTAGCACAGATACGCAGTATTTT.

This clone was seen just once. The chain couples TRBV3-1 (or the pseudogene TRBV3-2) to TRBJ1-5, with D tentatively TRBD1 (6 bases). Trimming took 3 bases from V and 4 from J, leaving 13 bases between them. CDR1 and CDR2 from the germline V gene are LGHDT and YNNKEL (reference sequence). The CDR3 contains 15 residues. Here the CDR3 reads CASSQQGTRNQPQHF. The CDR3 nucleotides are TGTGCCAGCAGCCAGCAGGGGACGCGGAATCAGCCCCAGCATTTT.

The chain is built from TRBV15 and TRBJ2-7; D is perhaps TRBD1 (5 bases). This CDR3 has 15 amino acids. Germline-derived CDR1 and CDR2 are LNHNV and YYDKDF (reference sequence). Trimming took off 1 base at V and 4 bases at J, with 14 bases between the two ends. Written as DNA, the CDR3 is TGTGCCACCAGCAGAGTGAAGGGGTCTACATACGAGCAGTACTTC. This encodes CATSRVKGSTYEQYF.

The chain employs TRBV11-2 and TRBJ1-6, with 9 bases that match TRBD1. The CDR3 loop spans 15 amino acids. Trimming cost V 5 bases and J 7 bases; bases outside gene matches: 6. CDR1 SGHAT and CDR2 FQNNGV come from the germline V gene. The CDR3 DNA is TGTGCCAGCAGCCAGCTTGGGACAGGGAATTCACCCCTCCACTTT. This sequence encodes CASSQLGTGNSPLHF.

This rearrangement joins TRBV4-1 to TRBJ1-1, with D perhaps matching TRBD1 (6 bases). The CDR3 is made up of 15 amino acids. CDR1 and CDR2 (germline): MGHRA, YSYEKL. Trimming took off 0 bases at V and 6 bases at J, with 14 bases between the two ends. The CDR3 here is CASSQDRTEGPEAFF. DNA of the CDR3: TGCGCCAGCAGCCAAGATCGGACAGAGGGTCCTGAAGCTTTCTTT.

The chain combines TRBV2 with TRBJ1-4, with 12 bases aligning to TRBD1. V was pared by 6 bases and J by 3 bases, with 8 bases of the junction left unmatched. This CDR3 is built from 17 residues. Germline assignment: CDR1 SNHLY and CDR2 FYNNEI. In DNA form, the CDR3 reads TGTGCCAGCAGCCGGGACAGGGGGCGCGTGGCTAATGAAAAACTGTTTTTT. Protein: CASSRDRGRVANEKLFF.

This clone has more than one count but fewer than ten. The chain uses TRBV7-9 and TRBJ2-3; D is undetermined. V was cut by 7 bases and J by 4 bases, with 12 bases left in between. Germline lookup yields CDR1 SEHNR and CDR2 FQNEAQ (reference sequence). The CDR3 has 13 residues. CDR3 nucleotides: TGTGCCAGCACCTCCTCCTTCGCAGATACGCAGTATTTT. Translating gives CASTSSFADTQYF.

The V and J genes are TRBV5-1 and TRBJ2-7; TRBD2 is a possible D gene (5 bases). Trimming took 4 bases from V and 6 from J, leaving 20 bases between them. The germline CDR1 and CDR2 sequences are SGHRS and YFSETQ. This CDR3 has 15 residues. Written as DNA, the CDR3 is TGCGCCAGCAGCACTATATCCCCGACTAAAGGCGAGCAGTACTTC. This gives the protein CASSTISPTKGEQYF.

This chain links TRBV6-5 with TRBJ1-5; TRBD1 matches at 9 bases. Trimming removed 10 bases from V and 7 bases from J; junction bases left unmatched: 8. This CDR3 spans 13 amino acids. Per the germline V gene, CDR1 is MNHEY and CDR2 is SVGAGI. The CDR3 DNA sequence: TGTGCCACTGAACAGGGGGCAAGGCAGCCCCAGCATTTT. It translates to CATEQGARQPQHF.